These T cell receptor beta chains were read from a single sample in a study of CD8 T cells in Susac syndrome. TCRdb fed the immunoSEQ multiplex PCR reads into MiXCR, producing one record per CDR3 protein. The table has approximately 170,000 distinct CDR3 sequences, 92% seen once. The specimen sequenced was CD4+ T cells from PBMCs. The receptors come from a human donor in good health. CDR3s include the opening cysteine and the closing phenylalanine or tryptophan. A D gene is named only where the DNA matches it firmly. The size entry is marked missing in some rows and otherwise reads once, few, many or a size class.

cdr3_aa cdr3_nt clone_size j_call v_call d_call
CASNMMGDSNKKLFF TGTGCCAGCAATATGATGGGGGATTCGAATAAAAAACTGTTTTTT - TRBJ1-4 TRBV2 -
CASSSNPLPPSGANVLTF TGTGCCAGCAGCTCTAATCCCCTTCCCCCCTCTGGGGCCAACGTCCTGACTTTC - TRBJ2-6 TRBV13 -
CSVVDGSNTEAFF TGCAGCGTTGTCGACGGGTCGAACACTGAAGCTTTCTTT once TRBJ1-1 TRBV29-1 -
CASSQGTGGIYGYTF TGCGCCAGCAGCCAAGGGACAGGGGGAATCTATGGCTACACCTTC - TRBJ1-2 TRBV5-1 TRBD1
CASSTGPQRGTQYF TGTGCCAGCAGCACGGGACCCCAGCGGGGCACGCAGTATTTT - TRBJ2-3 TRBV9 TRBD2
CASSLGQTEKLFF TGTGCCAGCAGCTTAGGGCAGACGGAAAAACTGTTTTTT - TRBJ1-4 TRBV7-9 -
CASSSPAGGGDFYNEQFF TGTGCCAGCAGTTCCCCGGCGGGCGGGGGAGATTTCTACAATGAGCAGTTCTTC - TRBJ2-1 TRBV6-2/TRBV6-3 TRBD2
CASCAARRETQYF TGTGCCTCTTGCGCGGCCCGGCGGGAGACCCAGTACTTC - TRBJ2-5 TRBV28 -
CASSQAGFDQPQHF TGTGCCAGCAGCCAAGCCGGTTTCGACCAGCCCCAGCATTTT - TRBJ1-5 TRBV3-1 -
CATSSRTGATDTQYF TGTGCCACCAGCAGCAGAACAGGGGCGACAGATACGCAGTATTTT once TRBJ2-3 TRBV15 TRBD1
CASRQQGGTSPLHF TGTGCCAGCAGACAACAGGGGGGAACTTCACCCCTCCACTTT - TRBJ1-6 TRBV12-3/TRBV12-4 TRBD1
CASSWIPGEDYTF TGTGCCAGCAGCTGGATCCCCGGGGAAGACTACACCTTC - TRBJ1-2 TRBV7-9 -
CASSRQTQDPLHF TGTGCCAGCAGCCGACAAACCCAGGACCCCCTCCACTTT - TRBJ1-6 TRBV7-2 -
CASGLVPYEQYF TGTGCTAGTGGTTTGGTACCCTACGAGCAGTACTTC once TRBJ2-7 TRBV12-5 -
CASNSGANEQFF TGTGCCAGCAACAGCGGTGCCAATGAGCAGTTCTTC - TRBJ2-1 TRBV2 -
CASSRTSKQETQYF TGTGCCAGTAGTAGGACTAGCAAACAAGAGACCCAGTACTTC - TRBJ2-5 TRBV19 TRBD2
CASSWDVAHTQYF TGTGCCAGCAGCTGGGACGTGGCACATACGCAGTATTTT - TRBJ2-3 TRBV5-4 -
CASKFLSAHEQYF TGTGCCAGCAAGTTCCTCTCGGCCCACGAGCAGTACTTC - TRBJ2-7 TRBV28 -
CASSHPPAGSYEQYF TGCGCCAGCAGCCACCCCCCGGCAGGTTCCTACGAGCAGTACTTC - TRBJ2-7 TRBV4-1 -
CASSLGGDPDTQYF TGCGCCAGCAGCTTGGGCGGGGATCCAGATACGCAGTATTTT - TRBJ2-3 TRBV5-1 -
CASKPFLMYEQYF TGTGCCAGCAAGCCTTTTCTAATGTACGAGCAGTACTTC - TRBJ2-7 TRBV2 -
CASSGLAGTQFF TGTGCCAGCAGCGGACTAGCGGGGACTCAGTTCTTC - TRBJ2-1 TRBV14 TRBD2
CASSLGSGRGNEQFF TGCGCCAGCAGCTTGGGCAGCGGGAGAGGGAATGAGCAGTTCTTC - TRBJ2-1 TRBV5-1 TRBD2
CATSDYQNIQYF TGTGCCACCAGTGATTACCAAAACATTCAGTACTTC - TRBJ2-4 TRBV24-1 -